This T cell receptor (beta chain) comes out of a study of blood T cell repertoires in COVID-19 (dated by TCRdb to between 2020 and 2021). With regard to the full study: The collaborator samples originated in the United States, Italy and Spain and spanned the acute and convalescent phases of COVID-19. The material from the prospective study consisted of cDNA or gDNA derived from T cells, B-cell-depleted T cells, or PBMCs. Deeply sampled blood TCRbeta repertoires from subjects exposed to, actively infected with, or recovered from COVID-19 were included in the dataset. The repertoires were released in a freely available public database intended as a resource for research on the immune response to SARS-CoV-2. Samples came from the ongoing ImmuneRACE study (first 160 participants) plus 1,254 subjects from 6 global collaborators. Sample metadata almost always included a de-identified subject ID, COVID-19 status, age in years and sex. Where HLA class I and class II types were available, the types were taken from metadata supplied by the sample provider, not from assay-based typing.

Collaborating institutions collected whole blood in K2EDTA tubes following their own protocols. For TCRbeta analysis, collaborator samples were shipped as frozen whole blood, as isolated PBMCs, or as DNA extracted from either sample type. TCRbeta CDR3 regions were amplified from genomic DNA using the immunoSEQ Assay, a bias-controlled multiplex PCR. The study's own analysis went as follows. Nucleated cell counts per sample were estimated from amplification of reference gene primers within the assay. To quantify the absolute abundance of each unique TCRbeta CDR3 rearrangement, sequence reads were collapsed and filtered. For each sample, productive Simpson clonality was calculated as the square root of Simpson's diversity index across productive rearrangements. TCRdb's version of the immuneACCESS table is confined to in-frame rearrangements and falls short of the full clone set. An unresolved V gene accounts for under half of the shortfall where checked; the remainder is of unknown origin. V and J calls plus clone size are reproduced from that table; the DNA served to infer D and trimming. In this sample the table shows 150,000 to 200,000 clones, over 75% of which occur a single time. The top ten hold 0.5% to 0.6% of the sample.

What the research found in general, with its limitations: How much clinical and demographic metadata was included differed by source and by participant, and the metadata was provided uncurated.

Via the germline V gene, CDR1 is MDHEN and CDR2 SYDVKM. Germline trimming: 3 bases from V, 7 bases from J; junction bases outside gene matches: 0. The CDR3 goes from the cysteine to the phenylalanine over 14 residues. This entry keeps only the CDR3 DNA: 42 bases, framed from base 1. This clone occurred once. No cognate antigen has been identified for it. Base qualities are not provided; no much larger clone lies one nucleotide away. In this chain, TRBV28 is recombined with TRBJ1-6; 10 bases in between match TRBD1. The source of this sequence is a man over 45 with acute or convalescent COVID-19. The sample comprised peripheral blood. The DNA is as follows: TGTGCCAGCAGTTTGGGACAGGGGAATTCACCCCTCCACTTT. Its protein reads: CASSLGQGNSPLHF.